Given below is one T cell receptor beta chain in context. Its cognate antigen is unknown. The record originates from a study of early T cells in non-severe SARS-CoV-2 infection. About the research overall: Unpaired chains resulted from sequencing bulk RNA of unsorted whole blood.

The study's findings and limits: Comparison of clonotypes with VDJdb favored anti-spike CD8 responses while missing private and CD4 specificities.

Individual cDNA molecules were tagged with unique molecular identifiers. Each CDR3 protein gets one entry after TCRdb re-called the 5' RACE reads with MiXCR. Of tens of thousands of distinct CDR3 sequences listed, about 10% are singletons. V gave up 6 bases and J gave up 3 bases, with 14 bases separating them. Germline V gene sequence: CDR1 MNHEY, CDR2 SVGAGI. The CDR3 is made up of 15 amino acids. Sequenced sample: whole blood. The TCR comes from an adult who was a healthcare worker with PCR-confirmed SARS-CoV-2 infection or an uninfected control (not recorded which). The rearrangement links TRBV6-5 to TRBJ2-2, with D maybe TRBD2 (6 bases). Here the CDR3 reads CASSLVEGYTGELFF. DNA for the CDR3: TGTGCCAGCAGCCTCGTGGAGGGGTACACCGGGGAGCTGTTTTTT.